Sequencing of this TCR beta chain was carried out in a study of regulatory T cells in long-lasting Graves disease. Overall study results and limits: Those with persistent disease had in common more public clonotypes (more than 2,500) than new patients (approximately 920). Researchers examined only peripheral blood and not thyroid tissue.

V was clipped by 5 bases and J by 2 bases, with 17 bases between them. The CDR3 spans 16 residues. From germline, CDR1 is SGHRS and CDR2 YFSETQ. Time point here: newly diagnosed GD, antithyroid drugs for less than 3 months. After RNA was extracted from PBMCs, the TCR library was made from it. This clonotype was observed at least ten times. Its antigen is not identified. Arm-PCR of CDR3 regions with iRepertoire HTBI primers generated TCR beta libraries. Under the authors' procedure: Analysis of the samples identified under 80 TRBV and 14 TRBJ segments. TCRdb re-called the multiplex PCR reads with MiXCR, one entry per CDR3 protein. TCRdb's processing, not the study's, gives the V and J calls here. This sample carries about 440,000 distinct CDR3 sequences, about 15% of them seen once, and the ten largest clones take over 15%. These same records also appear under a second study, on T cells in Graves' hyperthyroidism and ophthalmopathy.

The sequencing used peripheral blood mononuclear cells (PBMCs), collected at new diagnosis, from a patient treated with antithyroid drugs. The TCR originated in a woman aged 25 to 39 with Graves disease. The chain carries TRBV5-1 and TRBJ2-1, with D possibly being TRBD1 (6 bases). The CDR3 nucleotides read TGCGCCAGCAGGTGGTTTGGGACACCTACCTACAATGAGCAGTTCTTC. Translating gives CASRWFGTPTYNEQFF.